These 21 T cell receptor beta chains share one sample of origin, sequenced in a study of T-cell reconstitution after alpha-beta-depleted transplantation in children. Unique molecular identifiers were incorporated during preparation of the TCRbeta library. TCRdb re-derived calls from the PCR reads in MiXCR, one entry per CDR3 protein. The sample yields around 250,000 distinct CDR3 sequences, around 7.5% seen once. The sequencing here drew on PBMCs, mostly from graft donor cells, taken 180 days after TCRalphabeta/CD19-depleted stem cell transplant. These receptors originate from a male patient aged 5 to 17 who had a stem cell transplant for acute lymphoblastic leukemia, so the T cells may come from the graft donor.

A note on this clonotype: This clone may be a read error of a much larger clone one base away. The rearrangement joins TRBV19 to TRBJ1-6; D call uncertain. The CDR3 length is 13 residues. CDR1 LNHDA and CDR2 SQIVND come from the germline V gene (reference sequence). V lost 6 bases to trimming and J lost 9 bases, with 12 bases between them. Here the CDR3 reads CASSGEGGSPLHF. The CDR3 nucleotides read TGTGCCAGTAGCGGGGAGGGTGGTTCACCCCTCCACTTT.

The V gene is TRBV19, the J gene TRBJ1-5; D perhaps matches TRBD1 (5 bases). V was clipped by 9 bases and J by 7 bases, with 13 bases between them. The CDR3 totals 12 residues. Germline V gene data show CDR1 as LNHDA and CDR2 as SQIVND (reference sequence). This CDR3 reads CASGDVRQPQHF. DNA for the CDR3: TGTGCCAGCGGGGACGTAAGACAGCCCCAGCATTTT.

Note on this clonotype: A much larger clone differs from this one at a single base, so this may be a read error. The V call is TRBV6-5, the J call TRBJ1-5; a possible D gene is TRBD1 (6 bases). Germline CDR1 MNHEY, CDR2 SVGAGI. The CDR3 consists of 13 residues. The CDR3 sequence: CASRYRVNQPHHF. The DNA of the CDR3 is TGTGCCAGCAGATACAGGGTGAATCAGCCCCATCATTTT.

This clonotype showed up many times. The V gene is TRBV15, the J gene TRBJ2-5; D gene ambiguous. Germline CDR1 is LNHNV and CDR2 is YYDKDF (reference sequence). The CDR3 covers 13 residues. Deletions cut 0 bases from V and 5 bases from J, with 7 bases between. CDR3 loop: CATSRDPTETQYF. CDR3 in DNA: TGTGCCACCAGCAGAGATCCGACGGAGACCCAGTACTTC.

This clonotype was seen repeatedly, ten times or more. Compared with germline, one end of the junction differs, possibly owing to a read error. The genes are TRBV27 and TRBJ2-2, with D hard to call. CDR3 length: 12 residues. CDR1 and CDR2 (germline): MNHEY, SMNVEV (reference sequence). The chain's CDR3 is CASSFRTGELFF. DNA of the CDR3: TGTGCCAGTAGTTTCCGGACCGGGGAGCTGTTTTTT.

At least ten counts were recorded for this clonotype. The chain combines TRBV20-1 with TRBJ2-7; possibly TRBD1 or TRBD2 for D (6 bases each). Germline V gives CDR1 DFQATT, CDR2 SNEGSKA (reference sequence). There are 11 residues in the CDR3. CDR3 sequence: CSVEGDNEQYF. CDR3 DNA sequence: TGCAGCGTGGAGGGGGACAACGAGCAGTACTTC.

This clonotype was found many times. The chain couples TRBV28 to TRBJ2-2, with 9 bases matching TRBD2. The germline V gene has CDR1 MDHEN and CDR2 SYDVKM. The trim removed 8 bases at V and 3 bases at J, leaving 13 bases unmatched. CDR3 size: 17 residues. The CDR3 here is CASESGESSGDTGELFF. CDR3 sequence (DNA): TGTGCCAGCGAGTCAGGGGAGTCTAGCGGGGACACCGGGGAGCTGTTTTTT.

This clonotype was detected many times. The rearrangement joins TRBV20-1 to TRBJ2-7; D is perhaps TRBD2 (6 bases). Germline lookup yields CDR1 DFQATT and CDR2 SNEGSKA (reference sequence). V was shortened by 6 bases and J by 2 bases, with 14 bases between the two germline ends. The CDR3 has 13 residues. CDR3 protein: CSAPGLRTYEQYF. In DNA form, the CDR3 reads TGCAGTGCCCCCGGACTACGAACCTACGAGCAGTACTTC.

This clonotype has ten or more counts. The chain uses TRBV5-1 and TRBJ1-2; D unresolved. V dropped 0 bases and J dropped 0 bases, with 6 bases sitting between them. This CDR3 has 14 amino acids. In germline, CDR1 is SGHRS, CDR2 YFSETQ. Written as DNA, the CDR3 is TGCGCCAGCAGCTTGGCCCCACCTAACTATGGCTACACCTTC. Its translation: CASSLAPPNYGYTF.

This clonotype occurred many times. This chain joins TRBV18 and TRBJ2-7; D gene ambiguous. CDR1 is KGHSH, CDR2 LQKENI, per germline. The ends were cut back, 3 bases at V and 6 bases at J, with 15 bases in the middle. The CDR3 consists of 14 residues. The DNA for the CDR3 is TGTGCCAGCTCACCGTGGCAGGACGAAGGCGAGCAGTACTTC. Its translation is CASSPWQDEGEQYF.

This clonotype has a count of ten or more. In nucleotides, the CDR3 is TGTGCCAGCAGGACAGGGGGCGCCGGTGAAGCTTTCTTT. Its translation: CASRTGGAGEAFF. The chain links TRBV28 to TRBJ1-1; 10 nucleotides agree with TRBD1. V shed 6 bases and J 7 bases; nucleotides not matched to a gene: 5. This CDR3 region has 13 residues. Germline V gives CDR1 MDHEN, CDR2 SYDVKM.

This clonotype was detected many times. This rearrangement joins TRBV4-3 to TRBJ1-5, with no clear D. Germline V gene lookup returns CDR1 LGHNA and CDR2 YSLEER. V lost 1 base and J 0 bases, leaving 13 bases between the germline ends. There are 17 residues in the CDR3. For the CDR3, the DNA is TGCGCCAGCAGCCAAGGGAGGGCGACGTATAGCAATCAGCCCCAGCATTTT. Its translation: CASSQGRATYSNQPQHF.

This clonotype appeared many times. This chain connects TRBV12-3 or TRBV12-4 to TRBJ1-4; tentatively, D is TRBD1 (6 bases). V lost 2 bases and J lost 11, with 15 bases in between. The CDR3 covers 14 residues. The CDR3 region is CASSLRAVGGKLFF. The CDR3 DNA reads as TGTGCCAGCAGTTTACGGGCTGTAGGGGGGAAACTGTTTTTT.

This clonotype was found many times. The CDR3 reads CASSLPREGWRETEAFF. In nucleotides, the CDR3 is TGCGCCAGCAGCTTGCCACGGGAGGGCTGGAGGGAAACTGAAGCTTTCTTT. The V gene is TRBV5-1, the J gene TRBJ1-1; D call uncertain. The germline V gene has CDR1 SGHRS and CDR2 YFSETQ. The V and J ends lost 1 base and 5 bases respectively, with 21 bases between them. The CDR3 covers 17 residues.

Ten or more counts support this clonotype. The V call is TRBV5-1, the J call TRBJ2-1; a weak D match, TRBD2 (7 bases). V was pared by 5 bases and J by 4 bases, with 16 bases between. Germline V CDR1 and CDR2: SGHRS, YFSETQ. There are 15 residues in the CDR3. CDR3 nucleotides: TGCGCCAGCAGTCACCGGGGGGCCGAGTACAATGAGCAGTTCTTC. This gives the protein CASSHRGAEYNEQFF.

As concerns this clonotype: A much larger clone lies one base from this, so it may be a read error. V usage is TRBV3-1 and J usage is TRBJ2-7; D is possibly TRBD1 (6 bases). V shed 4 bases and J shed 3 bases, with 22 bases lying between them. There are 17 residues in the CDR3. Germline assignment: CDR1 LGHDT and CDR2 YNNKEL (reference sequence). As DNA, the CDR3 is TGTGCCAGCAGCCCCTCAAGCCTGGGACGACAGGTCTACGAGCAGTACTTC. Encoded protein: CASSPSSLGRQVYEQYF.

This clonotype came up once. This may stem from a read error, because a much larger clone lies one nucleotide away. The rearrangement joins TRBV4-2 to TRBJ2-1, with 12 bases aligning to TRBD1. V was clipped by 2 bases and J by 7 bases; unmatched bases: 12. Germline CDR1 reads LGHNA; CDR2 reads YNFKEQ. This CDR3 region has 18 residues. The CDR3 protein is CASSQPGQGAGVGNEQFF. DNA of the CDR3: TGTGCCAGCAGCCAACCGGGACAGGGGGCCGGGGTGGGAAATGAGCAGTTCTTC.

Ten or more counts support this clonotype. This sequence joins TRBV29-1 and TRBJ1-1; D possibly corresponds to TRBD1 (5 bases). This CDR3 has 12 residues. The germline CDR1 and CDR2 sequences are SQVTM and ANQGSEA. Trimming removed 6 bases from V and 6 bases from J, with 14 bases in between. This CDR3 is CSVQASSPEAFF. The DNA for the CDR3 is TGCAGCGTACAGGCCAGCTCTCCTGAAGCTTTCTTT.

This clonotype was observed at least ten times. The V gene is TRBV5-1, the J gene TRBJ2-3; 7 positions match TRBD1. CDR1 and CDR2 (germline): SGHRS, YFSETQ. The junction had 14 bases not matched to a gene; V was cut back by 4 bases and J by 6 bases. The CDR3 has 16 residues. In DNA form, the CDR3 reads TGCGCCAGCAGCCCGGATGGGACAGAGCGGCGGGATACGCAGTATTTT. It translates to CASSPDGTERRDTQYF.

This clonotype was observed at least ten times. The V gene is TRBV20-1, the J gene TRBJ1-6; D uncertain. V was shortened by 0 bases and J by 1 base, with 10 bases between the two germline ends. Germline CDR1 and CDR2: DFQATT and SNEGSKA (reference sequence). The CDR3 is 16 residues long. Here the CDR3 DNA reads TGCAGTGCTAGAGACACCTCCGGATCCTATAATTCACCCCTCCACTTT. This sequence encodes CSARDTSGSYNSPLHF.

This clonotype was seen repeatedly, ten times or more. The chain joins TRBV5-5 to TRBJ2-2; TRBD1 agrees at 9 bases. CDR3 length: 15 amino acids. Germline V lookup: CDR1 SGHKS, CDR2 YYEKEE (reference sequence). Trimming took 2 bases from V and 5 from J; bases not matched to a gene: 4. CDR3 nucleotides: TGTGCCAGCAGCTTTACAGGGGGCAGGACCGGGGAGCTGTTTTTT. It specifies CASSFTGGRTGELFF.